The 17 T cell receptor beta chains below were found in one sample sequenced in a study of cytomegalovirus exposure and HLA in healthy donors. The protocol was immunoSEQ multiplex PCR, while the TCRdb copy is restricted to in-frame clones and leaves out a portion. The table includes over 90,000 clones, around 96% detected once. Input material: PBMCs. The receptor set was obtained from a woman aged 18-29 years in good health and CMV-seronegative.

The rearrangement uses TRBV6-5 and TRBJ2-7; 11 nucleotides align to TRBD2. CDR1 and CDR2 from the germline V gene are MNHEY and SVGAGI. V trimming: 6 bases; J trimming: 1 base; junction bases outside the gene matches: 5. This CDR3 has 15 residues. The CDR3 sequence: CASRDLAGGSYEQYF. The CDR3 DNA sequence: TGTGCCAGCAGGGACCTAGCGGGAGGTTCCTACGAGCAGTACTTC.

V gene TRBV7-9 combines with J gene TRBJ2-7; D possibly corresponds to TRBD2 (5 bases). The CDR3 is 13 amino acids. Germline V gives CDR1 SEHNR, CDR2 FQNEAQ (reference sequence). Trimming took off 7 bases at V and 7 bases at J, with 17 bases between the two ends. CDR3 DNA sequence: TGTGCCAGCACTTCAACAACGGGGTGGGAGCAGTACTTC. Translation: CASTSTTGWEQYF.

This clone was detected once. The chain combines TRBV19 with TRBJ2-1, with 10 bases that match TRBD2. Per the germline V gene, CDR1 is LNHDA and CDR2 is SQIVND (reference sequence). The ends lost 5 bases at V and 4 bases at J; junction bases unmatched: 5. CDR3 size: 15 residues. In nucleotides, the CDR3 is TGTGCCAGTAGTCCGCGGACTAGCGGATACAATGAGCAGTTCTTC. This gives the protein CASSPRTSGYNEQFF.

This clone was detected once. The chain joins TRBV7-2 to TRBJ1-5, with a possible D match to TRBD1 (6 bases). The CDR3 covers 14 residues. V was pared by 5 bases and J by 0 bases, with 8 bases between. CDR1 is SGHTA, CDR2 FQGNSA, per germline. The CDR3 DNA sequence: TGTGCCAGCAGCACAGGGAGTAGCAATCAGCCCCAGCATTTT. Translation gives CASSTGSSNQPQHF.

The V gene is TRBV2, the J gene TRBJ1-2; the match to TRBD1 covers 8 bases. Trimming removed 4 bases from V and 8 bases from J; junction bases left unmatched: 6. Germline V gene data show CDR1 as SNHLY and CDR2 as FYNNEI. The CDR3 runs 13 residues. The DNA of the CDR3 is TGTGCCAGCAGTGGAGGACAGGGATGGGGCTACACCTTC. Its translation: CASSGGQGWGYTF.

This clone appeared a single time. This chain uses TRBV19 with TRBJ2-7; a weak D match, TRBD1 (5 bases). V was trimmed by 5 bases and J by 4 bases, leaving 12 bases between them. The CDR3 is made up of 13 amino acids. Looked up from germline, CDR1 is LNHDA and CDR2 is SQIVND (reference sequence). The CDR3 region is CASSPQGLYEQYF. The DNA for the CDR3 is TGTGCCAGTAGTCCCCAGGGTCTGTACGAGCAGTACTTC.

The chain has TRBV4-2 and TRBJ2-7, with 8 bases matching TRBD2. The V gene's germline CDR1 is LGHNA and CDR2 YNFKEQ. The CDR3 is 15 amino acids. V shed 2 bases, J shed 5 bases, and the junction held 8 bases outside the gene matches. The CDR3 DNA reads TGTGCCAGCAGCCAAACGGGACTAGGGGGAGACGAGCAGTACTTC. This encodes CASSQTGLGGDEQYF.

The table lists this clone with a count of one. The chain employs TRBV9 and TRBJ2-3, with 8 bases aligning to TRBD2. With V trimmed by 4 bases and J by 1 base, 17 bases remained unmatched. Germline assignment: CDR1 SGDLS and CDR2 YYNGEE. This CDR3 has 19 amino acids. CDR3 in amino acids: CASSSPGGALFGGTDTQYF. The CDR3 nucleotides read TGTGCCAGCAGCTCCCCGGGGGGGGCCTTATTTGGAGGCACAGATACGCAGTATTTT.

V usage is TRBV7-9 and J usage is TRBJ2-5; D is undetermined. The germline V and J ends were trimmed by 4 bases and 5 bases, with 8 bases remaining between them. Germline lookup yields CDR1 SEHNR and CDR2 FQNEAQ (reference sequence). The CDR3 spans 12 residues. The CDR3 DNA follows: TGTGCCAGCAGCTCGACACTGGAGACCCAGTACTTC. Protein sequence: CASSSTLETQYF.

The chain recombines TRBV29-1 with TRBJ2-7; TRBD2 matches at 11 bases. With 7 bases clipped from V and 0 bases from J, the junction kept 2 bases outside the gene matches. Germline assignment: CDR1 SQVTM and CDR2 ANQGSEA. The length of the CDR3 is 13 residues. CDR3 coding DNA: TGCAGCGCTACTAGCGGGGGCTCCTACGAGCAGTACTTC. This codes for CSATSGGSYEQYF.

This sequence joins TRBV10-3 and TRBJ2-6; D might be TRBD1 (6 bases). Germline V gene sequence: CDR1 ENHRY, CDR2 SYGVKD. The CDR3 extends over 15 amino acids. With 6 bases removed from V and 2 bases from J, the gap between germline ends came to 11 bases. CDR3 amino acids: CAISETGTGANVLTF. Here the CDR3 DNA reads TGTGCCATCAGCGAGACAGGTACTGGGGCCAACGTCCTGACTTTC.

The gene calls are TRBV12-5 and TRBJ2-7; 7 positions match TRBD1. This CDR3 spans 13 amino acids. V shed 6 bases and J 2 bases; nucleotides not matched to a gene: 4. CDR1 and CDR2 from the germline V gene are LGHNT and FRNRAP. The CDR3 spells CASGRDRTYEQYF. The CDR3 nucleotides are TGTGCTAGTGGCCGGGACAGAACCTACGAGCAGTACTTC.

The chain has TRBV14 and TRBJ2-3; tentative D call: TRBD2 (6 bases). The germline gives CDR1 SGHDN, CDR2 FVKESK. Trimming shortened V by 4 bases and J by 1 base, and 21 bases separated the two germline ends. CDR3 length equals 18 residues. CDR3 region: CASSLTMGYPGGTDTQYF. CDR3 nucleotide sequence: TGTGCCAGCAGCCTTACTATGGGCTACCCGGGGGGCACAGATACGCAGTATTTT.

For this clone: A read error may account for a junction end that differs from germline. The chain links TRBV7-7 to TRBJ1-3; 8 nucleotides align to TRBD1. The CDR3 spans 19 residues. The germline V gene has CDR1 SSHAT and CDR2 FNYEAQ (reference sequence). The CDR3 here is CASSLVLDPGTGNGNTIYF. The CDR3 nucleotides are TGTGCTAGCAGCTTAGTACTTGACCCCGGGACAGGCAACGGAAACACCATATATTTT.

The chain employs TRBV7-2 and TRBJ2-1, with 11 positions matching TRBD2. After removal of 9 bases from V and 5 bases from J, the junction contained 9 bases not matched to a gene. The CDR3 runs to 15 residues. In germline, CDR1 is SGHTA, CDR2 FQGNSA. CDR3 sequence (DNA): TGTGCCAGACAGCGGACTAGCGGGCCGCACAATGAGCAGTTCTTC. Its translation: CARQRTSGPHNEQFF.

J is TRBJ1-4 and V is TRBV1; the table gives TRBD1 as D, unverified against the DNA. TRBV1 is tagged as a pseudogene. CDR3 length: 14 residues. This CDR3 is CTSSQVIRVEKLFF. The DNA for the CDR3 is TGCACCAGCAGCCAAGTGATCAGGGTTGAAAAACTGTTTTTT.

V gene TRBV7-9 combines with J gene TRBJ1-1, with a weak D call TRBD1 (6 bases). Between the trimmed V and J ends, which lost 2 bases and 4 bases, there was a span of 23 bases. CDR1 and CDR2 from the germline V gene are SEHNR and FQNEAQ (reference sequence). This CDR3 has 18 amino acids. The CDR3 nucleotides read TGTGCCAGCAGCTTATGGAGCAGGGGCGGACGCGGGAGCACTGAAGCTTTCTTT. This sequence encodes CASSLWSRGGRGSTEAFF.